The source of this T cell receptor beta chain is a study of blood T cell repertoires in COVID-19. This clone has a single count. Sequenced by immunoSEQ multiplex PCR; TCRdb stores in-frame clones only, minus some. The profile shows around 100,000 clones, 85% of them singletons. Germline CDR1 and CDR2: LNHDA and SQIVND (reference sequence). V lost 6 bases and J lost 4, with 21 bases in between. The CDR3 consists of 17 residues. The chain links TRBV19 to TRBJ2-2, with a tentative D call TRBD2 (6 bases). This TCR was recovered from a human donor in a cohort sampled during active COVID-19. Sequenced input: peripheral blood. Here the CDR3 DNA reads TGTGCCAGTAGAACCCGCGGGACGCCTTCATCCACCGGGGAGCTGTTTTTT. Its translation: CASRTRGTPSSTGELFF.